Listed here are 2 T cell receptor beta chains from one sample, sequenced in a study of identical twins. TCRdb passed the 5' RACE reads through MiXCR, listing each CDR3 protein once. The sample holds 250,000 to 300,000 distinct CDR3 sequences, less than 9.5% seen once. This same sample was also part of a study on yellow fever vaccine responses in identical twins.

What was sequenced was CD8+ T cells sorted from blood. The receptors come from a woman under 30 in good health.

This clonotype was found many times. The chain recombines TRBV4-1 with TRBJ2-1; TRBD1 might be the D (6 bases). The CDR3 sequence is 15 residues long. Trimming removed 3 bases from V and 1 base from J, with 10 bases in between. CDR1 and CDR2 (germline): MGHRA, YSYEKL. CDR3 loop: CASSQGAVSYNEQFF. CDR3 nucleotides: TGCGCCAGCAGCCAGGGGGCCGTTTCCTACAATGAGCAGTTCTTC.

The chain joins TRBV20-1 to TRBJ2-7, with D possibly being TRBD1 or TRBD2 (5 bases each). Trimming removed 0 bases at V and 5 bases at J, with 17 bases between. The CDR3 is 15 residues long. Germline CDR1 and CDR2: DFQATT and SNEGSKA (reference sequence). The CDR3 region has the DNA TGCAGTGCTAGAGATTTGTGGGGGTCGGTCGACGAGCAGTACTTC. Amino acid sequence: CSARDLWGSVDEQYF.